Described below is a single T cell receptor (beta chain) sequence and its context. Its antigen is as yet unknown. The sample comes from a study of circulating and synovial CD4+ cells in juvenile arthritis. TCRdb's table, derived via immunoSEQ multiplex PCR, lists solely in-frame clones and lacks some. The sample consists of around 14,000 clones, around 80% of them appearing once. Study-wide results and caveats: Some such blood samples were as oligoclonal as synovium. Compared with bulk blood, circulating pathogenic-like lymphocytes shared substantially more CDR3 sequences with synovial T cells. Traditional Vbeta family usage analysis missed the pathogenic-like versus bulk difference. T cell genome counts differed by at least an order of magnitude between CPL and CD4 samples.

The source material was CD4+ T cells from synovial fluid. This TCR was sampled from a human patient with juvenile idiopathic arthritis. Some clones in this sample may be carry-over from other donors' samples.

The CDR3 is CASSPNPTGETEAFF. CDR3 nucleotide sequence: TGTGCCAGCAGCCCAAACCCAACAGGGGAAACTGAAGCTTTCTTT. The gene calls are TRBV6-5 and TRBJ1-1, with 7 bases matching TRBD1. The CDR3 is 15 amino acids. Germline V gives CDR1 MNHEY, CDR2 SVGAGI. V lost 6 bases to trimming and J lost 5 bases; unmatched junction nucleotides: 12.